The rows below give T cell receptor beta chains drawn from one sample of a study of a mutant IDH1 vaccine in newly diagnosed glioma. Data came from immunoSEQ multiplex PCR; TCRdb stores just in-frame clones and leaves some out. The table records fewer than 75,000 clones, around 85% of them present only once. No antigens are known for them. Sequenced material: PBMCs, taken from a glioma patient whose treatment included an IDH1 peptide vaccine. The receptor source for this set is a woman in her 50s with glioma. CDR3s include the opening cysteine and the closing phenylalanine or tryptophan. D genes are given only for firm matches. The size of a clone is reported for some rows only, either as once, few or many, or as a class for expanded clones.

-	-	TRBV6-1	TRBJ2-1	TGTGCCAGCAGTGAAGACCTGGTTTATAGCTACAATGAGCAGTTCTTC	CASSEDLVYSYNEQFF
-	-	TRBV4-1	TRBJ2-2	TGCGCCAGCAGCCAAGTGTTAGGGGCTCCCGGGGAGCTGTTTTTT	CASSQVLGAPGELFF
-	-	TRBV18	TRBJ1-4	TGTGCCAGCTCCGCCCCGGCACAGGGTAATGAAAAACTGTTTTTT	CASSAPAQGNEKLFF
-	-	TRBV4-2	TRBJ2-5	TGTGCCAGCAGCCAAGGACTGATGGAGACCCAGTACTTC	CASSQGLMETQYF
TRBD1	-	TRBV5-1	TRBJ2-6	TGCGCCAGCAGCTCTAGACAGGGGAGAGGGGCCAACGTCCTGACTTTC	CASSSRQGRGANVLTF
-	-	TRBV6-6	TRBJ2-3	TGTGCCAGCACTTCACAGGGAACAGATACGCAGTATTTT	CASTSQGTDTQYF
-	-	TRBV16	TRBJ1-1	TGTGCCAGCAGCCAAAATCCAACGGGACGGACTGAAGCTTTCTTT	CASSQNPTGRTEAFF
TRBD1	-	TRBV27	TRBJ1-3	TGTGCCAGCAGTTCCCTCCGGGACAGCTATTCCCCCTCTGGAAACACCATATATTTT	CASSSLRDSYSPSGNTIYF
-	-	TRBV6-6	TRBJ2-2	TGTGCCAGCAGTTACTCCACAGCTAGCGCCGGGGAGCTGTTTTTT	CASSYSTASAGELFF
-	-	TRBV7-2	TRBJ2-7	TGTGCCAGCAGCGCCGGACCGTCTCCCTCCTACGAGCAGTACTTC	CASSAGPSPSYEQYF
-	-	TRBV14	TRBJ1-1	TGTGCCAGCAGCCAAGGGGTTTGGGACCATCCCAACTTT	CASSQGVWDHPNF
TRBD2	-	TRBV9	TRBJ2-3	TGTGCCAGCAGCGTAGAGGGACTAAATACAGATACGCAGTATTTT	CASSVEGLNTDTQYF
TRBD1	-	TRBV7-8	TRBJ2-7	TGTGCCAGCAGCTTACAGGGGGTCAAATCCTACGAGCAGTACTTC	CASSLQGVKSYEQYF
-	-	TRBV7-2	TRBJ1-4	TGTGCCAGCAGCTCACTGAAGAGCCTTCTTAATGAAAAACTGTTTTTT	CASSSLKSLLNEKLFF
-	-	TRBV15	TRBJ2-7	TGTGCCACCAGTGAAGGGCCATCCTACGAGCAGTACTTC	CATSEGPSYEQYF
-	-	TRBV6-5	TRBJ1-2	TGTGCCAGCACCCAAGTAGGCAGTGGCTACACCTTC	CASTQVGSGYTF
-	few	TRBV20-1	TRBJ1-1	TGCAGTGCTCGTACCACGGGTGAAGCTTTCTTT	CSARTTGEAFF
-	-	TRBV28	TRBJ1-1	TGTGCCAGCATTCAGGCAGGACTCGAAGCTTTCTTT	CASIQAGLEAFF
-	-	TRBV9	TRBJ1-1	TGTGCCAGCAGCCAGGGCGCGTGGACTGAAGCTTTCTTT	CASSQGAWTEAFF
TRBD2	-	TRBV6-5	TRBJ2-1	TGTGCCAGCAGTTACTCTAGCGGGGGGTTGAATGAGCAGTTCTTC	CASSYSSGGLNEQFF
TRBD1	once	TRBV5-6	TRBJ1-5	TGTGCCAGCAGCTTTAGATGGGACAGCAACAATCAGCCCCAGCATTTT	CASSFRWDSNNQPQHF
TRBD2	-	TRBV14	TRBJ2-3	TGTGCCAGTCAGCGGGGGGCTACAGATACGCAGTATTTT	CASQRGATDTQYF
TRBD1	-	TRBV19	TRBJ1-3	TGTGCCAGTAGTATCAGGGGGCAACACGCTGGAAACACCATATATTTT	CASSIRGQHAGNTIYF
-	-	TRBV27	TRBJ2-3	TGTGCCAGCAGTTTTGGGGGTTGGGCAGATACGCAGTATTTT	CASSFGGWADTQYF
TRBD2	medium-sized	TRBV7-6	TRBJ2-7	TGTGCCAGCAGTCTAGGGACTAGCGTGGGCGAGCAGTACTTC	CASSLGTSVGEQYF
-	-	TRBV7-8	TRBJ1-2	TGTGCCAGCAGCCCGGGGTGGGAGGGTGATGGCTACACCTTC	CASSPGWEGDGYTF
-	-	TRBV9	TRBJ2-5	TGTGCCAGCAGCGTTCGTCTTACTGGATCCATGGAGACCCAGTACTTC	CASSVRLTGSMETQYF
-	-	TRBV30	TRBJ2-7	TGTGCCTGGAGTGTAACGGCAGGGCAAGGACTTTACGAGCAGTACTTC	CAWSVTAGQGLYEQYF
-	-	TRBV6-1	TRBJ1-1	TGTGCCAGCCTCCCAAGGAGAACTGAAGCTTTCTTT	CASLPRRTEAFF
-	few	TRBV5-6	TRBJ1-1	TGTGCCAGCAGCCTCCAGGGGAGGATCGCTTTCTTT	CASSLQGRIAFF
-	-	TRBV6-4	TRBJ2-3	TGTGCCAGCACCCTAACCTCACCGAGCACAGATACGCAGTATTTT	CASTLTSPSTDTQYF
TRBD2	-	TRBV5-1	TRBJ2-3	TGCGCCAGCAGCTTGGCGACTAGCGGCACAGATACGCAGTATTTT	CASSLATSGTDTQYF
-	-	TRBV6-5	TRBJ1-2	TGTGCCAGCAGTTACTCGGTGGGGTTAGGGAAACATGGCTACACCTTC	CASSYSVGLGKHGYTF
-	-	TRBV7-3	TRBJ2-1	TGTGCCAGCAGCTTAATAACGGGCTCTGAGCAGTTCTTC	CASSLITGSEQFF
-	-	TRBV4-1	TRBJ2-7	TGCGCCAGCAGCGCCCGGGCCCTTAGCTCCTACGAGCAGTACTTC	CASSARALSSYEQYF
-	-	TRBV10-3	TRBJ1-3	TGTGCCATCAGGGACGGGAGCTCTGGAAACACCATATATTTT	CAIRDGSSGNTIYF
TRBD1	-	TRBV4-3	TRBJ1-1	TGCGCCAGCAGCCAGGAACCGGGACAGGAAGCTTTCTTT	CASSQEPGQEAFF
-	-	TRBV7-2	TRBJ2-3	TGTGCCAGCTCCCAACCAGGCTACCTTACAGATACGCAGTATTTT	CASSQPGYLTDTQYF
-	-	TRBV7-2	TRBJ2-2	TGTGCCAGCAGCTTAGAAGGCCGGGGGAACACCGGGGAGCTGTTTTTT	CASSLEGRGNTGELFF
-	-	TRBV6-1	TRBJ2-7	TGTGCCAGCAGTCTGACGGTATTCGAGCAGTACTTC	CASSLTVFEQYF
TRBD1	-	TRBV28	TRBJ1-2	TGTGCCAGCAGTTGGGGACAGTCCTATGGCTACACCTTC	CASSWGQSYGYTF
-	-	TRBV19	TRBJ1-3	TGTGCCAGTAGATCAGGTGGCTCTGGAAACACCATATATTTT	CASRSGGSGNTIYF
-	-	TRBV18	TRBJ1-1	TGTGCCAGCTCACCACCGATTTCCTCAAAGAACACTGAAGCTTTCTTT	CASSPPISSKNTEAFF
-	-	TRBV4-3	TRBJ1-3	TGCGCCAGCAGCCAAGAGCCGCTGAGTTTCTCTGGAAACACCATATATTTT	CASSQEPLSFSGNTIYF
-	-	TRBV5-6	TRBJ2-1	TGTGCCAGCAGCTTCCTCACAGGGAATGAGCAGTTCTTC	CASSFLTGNEQFF
TRBD1	-	TRBV2	TRBJ1-5	TGTGCCAGCACTAGGGACAGGGCTCATGGCGGGGCCCAGCATTTT	CASTRDRAHGGAQHF
-	-	TRBV27	TRBJ1-6	TGTGCCAGCAGTTTATCTGGAACACCCCTCCACTTT	CASSLSGTPLHF
-	many	TRBV7-9	TRBJ1-5	TGTGCCAGCAGCTTAGAGAAGCGGGGTATGGGATCGAGTCAGCCCCAGCATTTT	CASSLEKRGMGSSQPQHF
-	-	TRBV7-2	TRBJ1-1	TGTGCCAGCAGACCGAACACTGAAGCTTTCTTT	CASRPNTEAFF
-	few	TRBV7-2	TRBJ2-4	TGTGCCAGCTCCGCAACCGGAGGGAAGTCCAAAAACATTCAGTACTTC	CASSATGGKSKNIQYF
-	-	TRBV2	TRBJ1-2	TGTGCCAGCAGTAGAGGAAATGGAGGCTACACCTTC	CASSRGNGGYTF
-	once	TRBV27	TRBJ2-7	TGTGCCAGCAGTGACGGGTACGAGCAGTACTTC	CASSDGYEQYF
TRBD2	-	TRBV20-1	TRBJ2-1	TGCAGTGCTAGGAGCGGGACTCCCCAGTTCTTC	CSARSGTPQFF
-	once	TRBV2	TRBJ2-3	TGTGCCAGCACCGAGACGCTGGCCCCCACAGATACGCAGTATTTT	CASTETLAPTDTQYF
-	-	TRBV5-1	TRBJ1-4	TGCGCCAGCAGCGCGGGTGCAACTAATGAAAAACTGTTTTTT	CASSAGATNEKLFF
TRBD1	-	TRBV10-3	TRBJ1-5	TGTGCCACCCAGGGGGTATTGAGCAATCAGCCCCAGCATTTT	CATQGVLSNQPQHF
TRBD1	-	TRBV30	TRBJ1-1	TGTGCCTTTTCCTGGACAGGAGGATACACTGAAGCTTTCTTT	CAFSWTGGYTEAFF
-	-	TRBV11-3	TRBJ1-3	TGTGCCAGCAGCTTAGGATCGGGGGCTGGAAACACCATATATTTT	CASSLGSGAGNTIYF
-	-	TRBV6-4	TRBJ1-2	TGTGCCAGCAGTGATCCCGGGCGCCCGGGCCGTGAAGGCTACACCTTC	CASSDPGRPGREGYTF
-	-	TRBV5-6	TRBJ1-4	TGTGCCAGCAGCTTGGGAGGGATTGAAAAACTGTTTTTT	CASSLGGIEKLFF